Sequencing of this TCR beta chain was carried out in a study of T cell responses to AZD1222 COVID-19 vaccine. Sequenced by immunoSEQ multiplex PCR; TCRdb stores in-frame clones only, minus some. The data show 140,000 to 150,000 clones, nearly 95% seen once. V was shortened by 8 bases and J by 6 bases, with 15 bases between the two germline ends. Germline V gene lookup returns CDR1 KGHDR and CDR2 SFDVKD. The CDR3 has 14 amino acids. V usage is TRBV24-1 and J usage is TRBJ2-2, with D perhaps matching TRBD2 (5 bases). Sequences were derived from peripheral blood, sampled on day 0 of AZD1222 vaccination. The receptor was isolated from an adult in good health. CDR3: CATTSITSPGELFF. In nucleotides, the CDR3 is TGTGCCACCACCTCAATTACTAGTCCCGGGGAGCTGTTTTTT.